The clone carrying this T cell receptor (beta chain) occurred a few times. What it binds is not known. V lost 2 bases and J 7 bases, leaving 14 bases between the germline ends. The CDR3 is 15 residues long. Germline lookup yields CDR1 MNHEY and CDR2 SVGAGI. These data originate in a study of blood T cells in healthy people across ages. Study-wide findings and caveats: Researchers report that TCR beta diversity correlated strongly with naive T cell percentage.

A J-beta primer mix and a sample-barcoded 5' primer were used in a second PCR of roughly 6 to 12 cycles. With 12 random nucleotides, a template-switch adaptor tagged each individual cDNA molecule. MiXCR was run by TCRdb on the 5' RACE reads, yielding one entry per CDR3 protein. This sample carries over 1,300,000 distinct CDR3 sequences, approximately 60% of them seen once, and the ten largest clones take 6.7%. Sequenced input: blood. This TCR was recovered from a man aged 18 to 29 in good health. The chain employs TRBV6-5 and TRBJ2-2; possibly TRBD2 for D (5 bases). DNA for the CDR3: TGTGCCAGCAGTTACGATGCTAGCCGGGGCGGGGAGCTGTTTTTT. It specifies CASSYDASRGGELFF.